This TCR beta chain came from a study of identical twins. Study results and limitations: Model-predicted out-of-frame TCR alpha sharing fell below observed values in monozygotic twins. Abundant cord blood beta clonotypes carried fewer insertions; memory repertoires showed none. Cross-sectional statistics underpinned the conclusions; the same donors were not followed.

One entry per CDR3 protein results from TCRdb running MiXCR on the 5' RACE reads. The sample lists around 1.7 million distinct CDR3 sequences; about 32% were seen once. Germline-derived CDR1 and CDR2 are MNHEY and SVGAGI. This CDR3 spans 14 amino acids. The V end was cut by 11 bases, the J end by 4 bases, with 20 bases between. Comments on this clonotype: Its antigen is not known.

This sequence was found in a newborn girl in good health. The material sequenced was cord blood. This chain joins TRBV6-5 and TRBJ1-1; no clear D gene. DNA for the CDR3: TGTGCCCCCAACGGGCCATCTGAGAGCACTGAAGCTTTCTTT. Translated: CAPNGPSESTEAFF.